This TCR beta chain was captured in a study of glioma-infiltrating T cells after dendritic cell vaccination. Assay used: immunoSEQ multiplex PCR; TCRdb lists only in-frame clones, some missing. The sample holds more than 85,000 clones, 90% seen once. The CDR3 totals 13 residues. With 2 bases removed from V and 7 bases from J, the gap between germline ends came to 12 bases. Germline values: CDR1 WNHNN, CDR2 SYGVQD (reference sequence). Regarding time point: after dendritic cell vaccination, including at tumor progression/relapse. The TCR sequence derives from a human donor with glioblastoma. The gene calls are TRBV10-1 and TRBJ2-7; tentatively, D is TRBD2 (6 bases). The input for sequencing was blood, taken after dendritic cell vaccination. The CDR3 spells CASSESGAGEQYF. The CDR3 region has the DNA TGCGCCAGCAGTGAGAGTGGGGCGGGGGAGCAGTACTTC.